This T cell receptor (beta chain) was retrieved from a study of identical twins. Overall study findings and caveats: Out-of-frame alpha sequences that twins shared showed excess low generation probability. Excess sharing by twins proved weaker in beta out-of-frame sequences. The study found that models underestimated out-of-frame TCR alpha sharing in monozygotic twins.

This clonotype was picked up a small number of times. Its antigen is still unknown. A universal primer site was added by template switching, and unique molecular identifiers were carried by the cDNA. Via MiXCR, TCRdb re-called the 5' RACE reads, giving one row per CDR3 protein. This table has about 920,000 distinct CDR3 sequences, roughly an eighth appearing once. V was trimmed by 0 bases and J by 5 bases, leaving 14 bases between them. The germline V gene has CDR1 DFQATT and CDR2 SNEGSKA (reference sequence). The CDR3 loop spans 15 amino acids. This sample also belongs to another study, concerning yellow fever vaccine responses in identical twins.

The source of this sequence is a woman between 18 and 30 years old in good health. The chain joins TRBV20-1 to TRBJ2-4; D call uncertain. Sequencing was performed on PBMCs. The CDR3 DNA is TGCAGTGCTAGAGACCCCGGATTGTACCAAAACATTCAGTACTTC. Translating gives CSARDPGLYQNIQYF.